The T cell receptor beta chain described here comes from a study of blood T cell repertoires in COVID-19. Study-level background: Specimens from acute and convalescent COVID-19 originated in the United States, Italy and Spain. T cells, B-cell-depleted T cells, or PBMCs provided the cDNA or gDNA that served as material.

The CDR3 covers 15 residues. In germline, CDR1 is LNHDA, CDR2 SQIVND (reference sequence). J lost 8 bases, V lost 6 bases, and 7 bases had no gene match. This clone was recorded once. The table came from immunoSEQ multiplex PCR; TCRdb's copy has only in-frame clones and leaves some out. Of around 230,000 clones in the sample, 70% to 85% are singletons; the top ten hold around 2.4%. The chain links TRBV19 to TRBJ2-2; 12 bases align to TRBD1. Sequenced: peripheral blood. The receptor comes from a middle-aged man who had recovered from COVID-19. DNA of the CDR3: TGTGCCAGTAGGTTGGGACAGGGGGCAATTGGGGAGCTGTTTTTT. Amino acids: CASRLGQGAIGELFF.